This T cell receptor (beta chain) comes out of a study of PD-1 blockade in mismatch repair-deficient tumors. Assay: immunoSEQ multiplex PCR; the TCRdb copy retains only in-frame clones and omits some. The table has 30,000 to 45,000 clones, roughly 84% seen once. This clone has a handful of counts. This CDR3 has 16 amino acids. This sequence originates from an adult with mismatch repair-deficient cancer. This sequence joins TRBV21-1 and TRBJ2-7; the D call of TRBD2 is as the table states it, not checked on the DNA. TRBV21-1 is designated a pseudogene. The material was PBMCs, obtained 38 to 40 weeks after starting pembrolizumab. The CDR3 spells CASSNYLRDVSYEQYF. Here the CDR3 DNA reads TGTGCCAGCAGCAACTACCTACGGGATGTCTCCTACGAGCAGTACTTC.